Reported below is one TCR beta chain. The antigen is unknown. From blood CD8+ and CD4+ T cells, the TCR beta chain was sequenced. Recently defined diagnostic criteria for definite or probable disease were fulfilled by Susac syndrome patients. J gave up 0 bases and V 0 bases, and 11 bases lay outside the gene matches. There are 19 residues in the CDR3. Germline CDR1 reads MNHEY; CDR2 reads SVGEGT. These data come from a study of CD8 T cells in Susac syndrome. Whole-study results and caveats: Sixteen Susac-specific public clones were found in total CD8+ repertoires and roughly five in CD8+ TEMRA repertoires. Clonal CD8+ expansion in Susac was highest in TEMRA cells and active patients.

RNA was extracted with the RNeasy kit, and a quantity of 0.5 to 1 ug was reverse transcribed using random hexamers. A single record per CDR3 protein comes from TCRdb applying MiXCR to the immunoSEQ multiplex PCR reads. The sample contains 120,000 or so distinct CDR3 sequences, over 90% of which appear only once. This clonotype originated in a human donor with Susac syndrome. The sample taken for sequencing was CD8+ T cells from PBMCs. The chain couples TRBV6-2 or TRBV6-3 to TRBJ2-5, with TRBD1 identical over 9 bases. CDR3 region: CASSYSPLTTGGYQETQYF. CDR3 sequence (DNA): TGTGCCAGCAGTTACTCACCCCTTACGACAGGGGGTTACCAAGAGACCCAGTACTTC.